This T cell receptor (beta chain) was retrieved from a study of T cell changes during pregnancy in multiple sclerosis. V dropped 6 bases and J dropped 7 bases, with 19 bases sitting between them. The CDR3 runs to 15 residues. CDR1 and CDR2 (germline): SGHTA, FQGNSA. TCRdb's table, derived via immunoSEQ multiplex PCR, lists solely in-frame clones and lacks some. The repertoire has approximately 30,000 clones, around 93% of them found once; the top ten carry roughly 0.42%. The TCR originated in a female donor with multiple sclerosis, enrolled in a pregnancy study. The chain has TRBV7-2 and TRBJ2-1; tentative D call: TRBD2 (6 bases). The sample consisted of CD4+ T cells from peripheral blood mononuclear cells, taken after pregnancy. CDR3 sequence: CASRYSIAEPNEQFF. The CDR3 DNA sequence: TGTGCCAGCAGGTATAGTATAGCGGAACCTAATGAGCAGTTCTTC.